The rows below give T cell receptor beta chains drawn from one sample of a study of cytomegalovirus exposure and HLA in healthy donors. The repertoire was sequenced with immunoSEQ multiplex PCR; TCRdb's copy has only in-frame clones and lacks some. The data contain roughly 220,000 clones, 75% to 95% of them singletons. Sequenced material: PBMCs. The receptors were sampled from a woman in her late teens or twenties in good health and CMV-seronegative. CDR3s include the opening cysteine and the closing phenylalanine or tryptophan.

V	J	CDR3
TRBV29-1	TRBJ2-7	CSVIDSPYEQYF
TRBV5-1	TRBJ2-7	CASSSSRLADTYEQYF
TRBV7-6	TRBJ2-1	CASSLEASGRILGTEQFF
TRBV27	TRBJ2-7	CASSLFLGMVGEQYF
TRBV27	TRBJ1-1	CASSLNEPEHTEAFF
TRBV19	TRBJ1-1	CASNAGFMNTEAFF
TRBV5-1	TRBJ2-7	CASSFHRAYEQYF
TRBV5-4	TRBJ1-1	CASSLDRATEAFF
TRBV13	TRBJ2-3	CASSVGLAGGLYRDTQYF
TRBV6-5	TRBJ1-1	CASSWTGLNTEAFF
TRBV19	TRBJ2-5	CASSIGGKETQYF
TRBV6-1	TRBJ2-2	CAESSTRTGELFF
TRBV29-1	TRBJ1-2	CSATRQGAGGYTF
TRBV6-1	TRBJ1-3	CASSGRDKGIGSGNTIYF
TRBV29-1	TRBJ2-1	CSVGGLAGVGNNEQFF
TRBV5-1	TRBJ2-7	CASRSGLIKPRDTEYEQYF
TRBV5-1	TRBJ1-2	CASSLWDRGEDGYTF
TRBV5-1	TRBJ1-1	CASSLAEGRQAFF
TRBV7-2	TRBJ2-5	CASSLGASGQETQYF
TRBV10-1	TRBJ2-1	CASSDSYNEQFF
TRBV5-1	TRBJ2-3	CASSFPAGGRAIDTQYF
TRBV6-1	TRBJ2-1	CASRTEGFGEQFF
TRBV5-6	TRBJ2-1	CASSVGTRPLGEQFF
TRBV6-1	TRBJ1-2	CASSDPHRSHYGYTF
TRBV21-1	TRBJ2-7	CASGPGLAGEDLSYEQYF
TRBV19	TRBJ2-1	CASSYLAGGPDEQFF
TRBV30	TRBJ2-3	CAWSVQSASTDTQYF
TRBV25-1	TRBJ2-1	CASSGLAEGSYNEQFF
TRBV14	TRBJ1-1	CASSPRTGHTEAFF
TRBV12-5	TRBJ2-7	CASGQQTGTGVYEQYF
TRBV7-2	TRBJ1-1	CASSLSGGYTEAFF
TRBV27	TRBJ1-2	CASSPGGLFGYTF
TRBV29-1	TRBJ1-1	CTDGDRAFF
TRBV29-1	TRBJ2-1	CSVESGRAWEEQFF
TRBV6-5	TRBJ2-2	CASSFLAGNTGELFF
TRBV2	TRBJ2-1	CASSDPTSGDNGQFF
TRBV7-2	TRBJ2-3	CASSLGEGRYTQYF
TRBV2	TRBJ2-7	CASSELGGTYEQYF
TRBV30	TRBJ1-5	CAWSGDIQQPQHF
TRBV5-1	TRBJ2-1	CASSLGLVNEQFF
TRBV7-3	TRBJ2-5	CASSFSSGREETQYF
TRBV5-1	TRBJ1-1	CASRETGTNTEAFF
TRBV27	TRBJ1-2	CASSLYLRGGGYTF
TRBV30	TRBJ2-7	CAWDGTGSDEQYF
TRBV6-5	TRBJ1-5	CASSFGQGAGQPQHF
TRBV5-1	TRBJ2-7	CASRNPRSGPGQSF
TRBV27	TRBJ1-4	CASSLSGPTTNEKLFF
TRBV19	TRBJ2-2	CASSRERTSGLGNTGELFF
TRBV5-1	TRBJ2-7	CASSLGQYYYEQYF
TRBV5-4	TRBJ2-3	CASSSPGTDTQYF
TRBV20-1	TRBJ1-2	CSAGRDGYTF
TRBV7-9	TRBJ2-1	CASSLAADEQFF
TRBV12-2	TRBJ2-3	CASRSKKPGTGFGDTQYF
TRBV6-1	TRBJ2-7	CASRQSGTTYEQYF
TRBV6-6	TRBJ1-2	CASSYSRRNGYTF
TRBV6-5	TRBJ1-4	CASSYSRSVEKLFF
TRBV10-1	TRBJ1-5	CASSPTGQSNQPQHF
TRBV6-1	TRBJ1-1	CASRDPSGGLTEAFF
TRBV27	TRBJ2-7	CASSQTGSEQYF
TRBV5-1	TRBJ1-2	CASSLAAGEIDGYTF